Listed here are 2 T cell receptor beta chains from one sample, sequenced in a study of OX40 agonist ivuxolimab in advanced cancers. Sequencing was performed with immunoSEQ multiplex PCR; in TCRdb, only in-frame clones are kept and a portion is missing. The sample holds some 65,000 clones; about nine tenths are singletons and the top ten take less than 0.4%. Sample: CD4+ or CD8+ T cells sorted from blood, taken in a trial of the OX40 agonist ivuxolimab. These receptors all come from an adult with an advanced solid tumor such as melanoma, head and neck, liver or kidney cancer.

This CDR3 reads CAISGASGGYTF. CDR3 DNA sequence: TGTGCCATCAGTGGCGCCTCCGGTGGCTACACCTTC. The V and J genes are TRBV10-3 and TRBJ1-2; D not resolved. This CDR3 contains 12 residues. Trimming took off 4 bases at V and 7 bases at J, with 10 bases between the two ends. From germline, CDR1 is ENHRY and CDR2 SYGVKD.

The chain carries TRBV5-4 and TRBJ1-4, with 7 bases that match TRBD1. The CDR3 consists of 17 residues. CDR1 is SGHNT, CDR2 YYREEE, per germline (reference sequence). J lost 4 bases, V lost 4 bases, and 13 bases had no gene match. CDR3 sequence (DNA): TGTGCCAGCAGCCATTTCCCCGGGACAGTAGTTAATGAAAAACTGTTTTTT. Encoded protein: CASSHFPGTVVNEKLFF.